This T cell receptor beta chain appears in the sequencing data of a study of blood T cell repertoires in COVID-19. Study at large: Acute-phase and convalescent COVID-19 samples originated in the United States, Italy and Spain.

The CDR3 is 15 amino acids. V lost 1 base to trimming and J lost 10 bases; unmatched junction nucleotides: 10. Germline V gives CDR1 GTSNPN, CDR2 SVGIG (reference sequence). As originally analysed: Reference gene primers were amplified, and this amplification served to estimate nucleated cell counts. Assay: immunoSEQ multiplex PCR; the TCRdb copy retains only in-frame clones and omits some. V, J and clone size were drawn from that table, and D and trimming were deduced from the DNA. The data show 200,000 to 250,000 clones, with around 89% seen just once and over 4% held by the top ten. This clonotype was obtained from a woman aged 25 to 39 who had recovered from COVID-19. V gene TRBV30 combines with J gene TRBJ1-6; 7 nucleotides align to TRBD1. Sequences were obtained from PBMCs or T cells enriched from blood (not recorded which). CDR3 DNA sequence: TGTGCCTGGAGTGGCCCGACAGGGAGAAGCTCACCCCTCCACTTT. It codes for CAWSGPTGRSSPLHF.